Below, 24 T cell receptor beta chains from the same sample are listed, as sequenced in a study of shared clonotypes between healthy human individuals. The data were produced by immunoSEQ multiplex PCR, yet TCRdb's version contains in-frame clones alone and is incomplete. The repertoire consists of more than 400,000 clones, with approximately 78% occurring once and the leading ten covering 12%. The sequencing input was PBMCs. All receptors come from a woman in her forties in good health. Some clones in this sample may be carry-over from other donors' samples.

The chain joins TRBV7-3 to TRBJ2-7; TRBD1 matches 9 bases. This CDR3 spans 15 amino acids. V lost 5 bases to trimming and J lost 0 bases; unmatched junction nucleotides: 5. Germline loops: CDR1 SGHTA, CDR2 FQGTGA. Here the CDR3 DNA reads TGTGCCAGCAGCCCGTCGACAGGGGGCTCCTACGAGCAGTACTTC. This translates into CASSPSTGGSYEQYF.

The CDR3 nucleotides are TGCGCCAGCAGTGAGTCGACCCCTACAGGGTCCACTGGAAACACCATATATTTT. Protein: CASSESTPTGSTGNTIYF. The chain carries TRBV10-1 and TRBJ1-3, with D maybe TRBD1 (6 bases). The CDR3 spans 18 residues. CDR1 WNHNN and CDR2 SYGVQD come from the germline V gene (reference sequence). Trimming took 0 bases from V and 2 from J, leaving 17 bases between them.

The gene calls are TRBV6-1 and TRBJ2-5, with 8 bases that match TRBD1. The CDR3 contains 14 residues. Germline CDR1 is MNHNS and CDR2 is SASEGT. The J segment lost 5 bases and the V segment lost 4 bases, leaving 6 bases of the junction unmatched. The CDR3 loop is CASSATGVEETQYF. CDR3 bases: TGTGCCAGCAGTGCGACAGGGGTGGAGGAGACCCAGTACTTC.

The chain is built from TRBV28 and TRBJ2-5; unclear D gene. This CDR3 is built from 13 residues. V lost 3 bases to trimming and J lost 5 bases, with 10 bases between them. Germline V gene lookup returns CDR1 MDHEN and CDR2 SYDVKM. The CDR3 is CASSFRFGETQYF. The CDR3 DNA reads TGTGCCAGCAGTTTTAGGTTCGGCGAGACCCAGTACTTC.

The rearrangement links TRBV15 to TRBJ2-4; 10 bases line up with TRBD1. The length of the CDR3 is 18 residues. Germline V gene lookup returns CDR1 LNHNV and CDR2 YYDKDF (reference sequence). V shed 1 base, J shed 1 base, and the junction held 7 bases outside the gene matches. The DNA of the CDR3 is TGTGCCACCAGCAGAGGTCAACCGGGACAGGGGGCCAAAAACATTCAGTACTTC. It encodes CATSRGQPGQGAKNIQYF.

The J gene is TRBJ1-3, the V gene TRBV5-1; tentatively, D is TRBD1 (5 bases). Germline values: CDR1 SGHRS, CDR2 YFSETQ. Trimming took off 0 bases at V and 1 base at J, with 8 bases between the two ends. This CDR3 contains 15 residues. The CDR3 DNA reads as TGCGCCAGCAGCTTGGCAGCAGGGTCTGGAAACACCATATATTTT. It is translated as CASSLAAGSGNTIYF.

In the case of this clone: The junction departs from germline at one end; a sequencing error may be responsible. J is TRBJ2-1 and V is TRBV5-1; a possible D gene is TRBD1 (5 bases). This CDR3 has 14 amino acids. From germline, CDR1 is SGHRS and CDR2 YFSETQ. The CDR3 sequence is CASSSNRQYSEQFF. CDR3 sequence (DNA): TGCGCCAGCAGCTCCAACCGACAGTACAGTGAGCAGTTCTTC.

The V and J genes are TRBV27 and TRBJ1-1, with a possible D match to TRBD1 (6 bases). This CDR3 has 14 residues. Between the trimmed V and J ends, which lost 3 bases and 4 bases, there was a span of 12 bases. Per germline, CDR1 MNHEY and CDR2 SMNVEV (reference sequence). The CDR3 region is CASSFRIGGTEAFF. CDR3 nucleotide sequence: TGTGCCAGCAGTTTTCGGATAGGGGGCACTGAAGCTTTCTTT.

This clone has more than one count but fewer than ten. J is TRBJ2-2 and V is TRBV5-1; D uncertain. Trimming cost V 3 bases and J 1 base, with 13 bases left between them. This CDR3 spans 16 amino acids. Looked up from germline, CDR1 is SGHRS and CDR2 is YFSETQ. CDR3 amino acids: CASSSTTLVNTGELFF. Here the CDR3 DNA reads TGCGCCAGCAGCTCGACAACTCTAGTGAACACCGGGGAGCTGTTTTTT.

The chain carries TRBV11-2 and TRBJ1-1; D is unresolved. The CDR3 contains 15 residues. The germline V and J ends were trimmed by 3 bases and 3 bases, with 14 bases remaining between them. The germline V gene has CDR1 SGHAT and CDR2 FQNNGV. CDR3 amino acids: CASSLGPDSHTEAFF. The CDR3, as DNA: TGTGCCAGCAGCTTGGGCCCAGACTCTCACACTGAAGCTTTCTTT.

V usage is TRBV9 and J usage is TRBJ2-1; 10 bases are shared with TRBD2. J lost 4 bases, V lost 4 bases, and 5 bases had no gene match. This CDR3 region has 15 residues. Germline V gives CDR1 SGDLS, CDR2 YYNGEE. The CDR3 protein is CASSPSGSWYNEQFF. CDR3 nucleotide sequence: TGTGCCAGCAGCCCTAGCGGGAGTTGGTACAATGAGCAGTTCTTC.

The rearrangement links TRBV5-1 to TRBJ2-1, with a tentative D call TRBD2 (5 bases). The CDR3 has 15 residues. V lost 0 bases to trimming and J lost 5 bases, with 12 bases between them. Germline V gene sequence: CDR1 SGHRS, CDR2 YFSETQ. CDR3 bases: TGCGCCAGCAGCTTGGAGGCTAGCAGAAACAATGAGCAGTTCTTC. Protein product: CASSLEASRNNEQFF.

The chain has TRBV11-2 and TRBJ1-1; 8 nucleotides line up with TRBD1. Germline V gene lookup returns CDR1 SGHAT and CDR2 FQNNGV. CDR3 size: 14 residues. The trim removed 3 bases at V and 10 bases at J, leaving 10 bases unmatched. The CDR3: CASSFLRQGALAFF. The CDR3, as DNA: TGTGCCAGCAGCTTCCTAAGGCAGGGGGCTTTAGCTTTCTTT.

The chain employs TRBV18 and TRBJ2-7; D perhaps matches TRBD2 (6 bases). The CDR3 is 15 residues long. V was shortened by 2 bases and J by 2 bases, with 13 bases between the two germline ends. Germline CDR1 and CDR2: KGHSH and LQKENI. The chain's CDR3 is CASSPGGSGTYEQYF. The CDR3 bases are TGTGCCAGCTCACCAGGGGGGTCGGGGACCTACGAGCAGTACTTC.

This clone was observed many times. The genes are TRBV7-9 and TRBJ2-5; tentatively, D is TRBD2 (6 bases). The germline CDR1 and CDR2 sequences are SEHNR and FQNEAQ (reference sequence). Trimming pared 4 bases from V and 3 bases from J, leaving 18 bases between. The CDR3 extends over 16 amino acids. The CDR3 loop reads CASSSFPSSGEETQYF. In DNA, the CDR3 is TGTGCCAGCAGCTCCTTCCCCAGTAGCGGAGAAGAGACCCAGTACTTC.

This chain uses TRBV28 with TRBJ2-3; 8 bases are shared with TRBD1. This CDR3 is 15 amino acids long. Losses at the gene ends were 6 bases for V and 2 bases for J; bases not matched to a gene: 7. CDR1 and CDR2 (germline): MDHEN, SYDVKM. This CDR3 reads CASSTRTGYTDTQYF. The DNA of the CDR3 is TGTGCCAGCAGCACACGGACAGGGTACACAGATACGCAGTATTTT.

This CDR3 reads CASSLVAITGELFF. DNA of the CDR3: TGTGCCAGCAGCTTGGTGGCGATCACCGGGGAGCTGTTTTTT. V gene TRBV5-8 combines with J gene TRBJ2-2; D unclear. The CDR3 runs 14 residues. V gave up 0 bases and J gave up 4 bases, with 7 bases separating them. CDR1 SGHTS and CDR2 YDEGEE come from the germline V gene.

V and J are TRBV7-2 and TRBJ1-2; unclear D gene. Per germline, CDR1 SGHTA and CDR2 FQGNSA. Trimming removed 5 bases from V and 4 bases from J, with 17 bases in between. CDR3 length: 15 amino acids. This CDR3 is CASSSSGQVPYGYTF. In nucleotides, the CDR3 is TGTGCCAGCAGCAGCTCGGGCCAGGTTCCCTATGGCTACACCTTC.

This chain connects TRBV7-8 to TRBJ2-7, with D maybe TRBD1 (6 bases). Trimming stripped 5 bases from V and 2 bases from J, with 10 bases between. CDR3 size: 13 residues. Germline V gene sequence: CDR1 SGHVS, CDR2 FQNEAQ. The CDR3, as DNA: TGTGCCAGCAGCAGGGACACCACCTACGAGCAGTACTTC. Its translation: CASSRDTTYEQYF.

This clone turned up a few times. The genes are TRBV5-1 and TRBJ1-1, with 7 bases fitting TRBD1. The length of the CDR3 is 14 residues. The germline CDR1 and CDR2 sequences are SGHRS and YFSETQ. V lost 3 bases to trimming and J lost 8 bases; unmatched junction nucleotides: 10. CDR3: CASSSTGTTREAFF. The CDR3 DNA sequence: TGCGCCAGCAGCTCGACAGGGACTACGAGAGAAGCTTTCTTT.

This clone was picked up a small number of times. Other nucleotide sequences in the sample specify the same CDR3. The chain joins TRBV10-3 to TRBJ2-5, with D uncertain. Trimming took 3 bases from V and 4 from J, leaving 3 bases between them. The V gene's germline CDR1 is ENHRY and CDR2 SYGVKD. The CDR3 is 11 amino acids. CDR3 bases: TGTGCCATCAGTGAAGGAGAGACCCAGTACTTC. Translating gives CAISEGETQYF.

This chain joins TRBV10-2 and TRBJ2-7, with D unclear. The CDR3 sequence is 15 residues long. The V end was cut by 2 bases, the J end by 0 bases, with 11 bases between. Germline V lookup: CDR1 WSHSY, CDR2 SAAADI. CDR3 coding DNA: TGCGCCAGCAGTGAGCCTGGGCTCGTCTCCTACGAGCAGTACTTC. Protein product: CASSEPGLVSYEQYF.

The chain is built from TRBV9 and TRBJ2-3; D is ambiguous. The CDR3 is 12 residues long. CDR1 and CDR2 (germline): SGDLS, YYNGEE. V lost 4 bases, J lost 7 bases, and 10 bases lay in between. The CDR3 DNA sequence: TGTGCCAGCAGCCCCGACTCAAATACGCAGTATTTT. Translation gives CASSPDSNTQYF.

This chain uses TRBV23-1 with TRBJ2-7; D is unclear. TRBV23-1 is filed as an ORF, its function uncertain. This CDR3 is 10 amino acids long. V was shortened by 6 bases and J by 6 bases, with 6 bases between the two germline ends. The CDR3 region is CASSRSEQYF. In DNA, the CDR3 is TGCGCCAGCAGCAGGAGCGAGCAGTACTTC.